These T cell receptor beta chains were read from a single sample in a study of shared clonotypes between healthy human individuals. TCRdb's copy holds only in-frame clones and misses some; the assay was immunoSEQ multiplex PCR. The sample holds 550,000 to 800,000 clones; 90% are singletons and the top ten take less than 40%. What was sequenced was memory CD8+ T cells from PBMCs. The receptors were gathered from a man younger than 35 in good health. Some clones in this sample may be carry-over from other donors' samples. The CDR3 runs from the conserved cysteine through the conserved F or W. Each record gives: V gene, clone size, J gene, D gene, CDR3 length, CDR3 protein, CDR3 DNA. D genes are given only for firm matches. Expanded clones are given a class, and other clones once, few, many or no size at all.

>TRBV5-1|once|TRBJ2-3|.|15
CASSLGYSSTDTQYF
TGCGCCAGCAGCTTGGGATATTCTAGCACAGATACGCAGTATTTT
>TRBV9|.|TRBJ2-5|.|17
CASSVAPGEGAWETQYF
TGTGCCAGCAGCGTAGCCCCCGGTGAGGGTGCCTGGGAGACCCAGTACTTC
>TRBV20-1|.|TRBJ2-3|.|10
CSANTDTQYF
TGCAGTGCCAACACAGATACGCAGTATTTT
>TRBV13|.|TRBJ2-7|.|15
CASSLEERPPYEQYF
TGTGCCAGCAGCTTAGAAGAGCGGCCCCCCTACGAGCAGTACTTC
>TRBV19|.|TRBJ2-3|TRBD2|17
CASGSGSEITSPDTQYF
TGTGCCAGTGGCAGCGGGAGCGAAATCACCAGTCCAGATACGCAGTATTTT
>TRBV4-1|.|TRBJ1-4|.|13
CASSQVGEEKLFF
TGCGCCAGCAGCCAAGTAGGCGAAGAAAAACTGTTTTTT
>TRBV27|.|TRBJ2-7|.|13
CASSLLSSYEQYF
TGTGCCAGCAGTTTGCTTAGCTCCTACGAGCAGTACTTC
>TRBV5-1|.|TRBJ2-5|.|15
CASSLADREQETQYF
TGCGCCAGCAGCTTGGCTGACAGAGAACAAGAGACCCAGTACTTC
>TRBV7-3|.|TRBJ2-1|TRBD2|17
CASSFSLREGSYNEQFF
TGTGCCAGCAGCTTTTCTTTGCGGGAGGGGTCTTACAATGAGCAGTTCTTC
>TRBV28|.|TRBJ2-5|.|14
CASSLFNGGETQYF
TGTGCCAGCAGTTTATTTAACGGGGGTGAGACCCAGTACTTC
>TRBV9|.|TRBJ1-2|TRBD1|14
CASSGRQGIYGYTF
TGTGCCAGCAGCGGTCGACAGGGGATCTATGGCTACACCTTC
>TRBV28|.|TRBJ1-1|.|12
CASSFPTGEAFF
TGTGCCAGCAGTTTCCCCACAGGGGAAGCTTTCTTT
>TRBV19|.|TRBJ2-2|.|17
CASTQTSLAINTGELFF
TGTGCCAGTACTCAGACCAGCCTAGCGATCAACACCGGGGAGCTGTTTTTT
>TRBV4-3|.|TRBJ1-3|TRBD1|15
CASSPGTGYGNTIYF
TGCGCCAGCAGCCCCGGGACAGGGTATGGAAACACCATATATTTT
>TRBV6-5|.|TRBJ2-7|.|16
CASSYTARARGYEQYF
TGTGCCAGCAGTTACACCGCCAGGGCCAGGGGCTACGAGCAGTACTTC
>TRBV7-9|once|TRBJ1-2|.|13
CASSLDRTDGYTF
TGTGCCAGCAGCTTAGACAGGACTGATGGCTACACCTTC
>TRBV7-6|.|TRBJ2-2|TRBD1|19
CASSFGTGGSHDYFGELFF
TGTGCCAGCAGCTTTGGGACAGGGGGCTCCCATGATTACTTTGGGGAGCTGTTTTTT
>TRBV30|many|TRBJ1-4|.|15
CAWSVITAASEKLFF
TGTGCCTGGAGTGTAATCACAGCGGCTTCGGAAAAACTGTTTTTT
>TRBV14|.|TRBJ1-2|TRBD1|15
CASSQDRTGTLGYTF
TGTGCCAGCAGCCAAGATCGGACAGGGACGCTGGGCTACACCTTC
>TRBV10-3|.|TRBJ1-2|.|11
CAISTGWGYTF
TGTGCCATCAGTACAGGGTGGGGCTACACCTTC
>TRBV19|.|TRBJ1-1|.|13
CATNSGRDTEAFF
TGTGCCACCAACTCCGGGAGAGACACTGAAGCTTTCTTT
>TRBV9|.|TRBJ2-1|TRBD1|15
CASSKPGTAYNEQFF
TGTGCCAGCAGCAAGCCTGGGACAGCCTACAATGAGCAGTTCTTC
>TRBV9|.|TRBJ2-5|TRBD2|19
CASSAETGTNEPYQETQYF
TGTGCCAGCAGCGCTGAAACCGGGACTAATGAGCCATACCAAGAGACCCAGTACTTC
>TRBV12-5|.|TRBJ2-3|.|13
CASGSLLGDTQYF
TGTGCTAGTGGTTCCCTTTTGGGAGATACGCAGTATTTT
>TRBV27|.|TRBJ2-7|.|12
CASSSPGYEQYF
TGTGCCAGCAGTTCCCCTGGGTACGAGCAGTACTTC
>TRBV28|.|TRBJ2-2|.|15
CASSFQHQNTGELFF
TGTGCCAGCAGTTTTCAGCATCAGAACACCGGGGAGCTGTTTTTT
>TRBV4-1|.|TRBJ1-5|.|16
CASSQDQRQSNQPQHF
TGCGCCAGCAGCCAAGATCAGAGACAGAGCAATCAGCCCCAGCATTTT
>TRBV15|.|TRBJ2-1|.|13
CATLEGTYNEQFF
TGTGCCACTTTGGAGGGTACCTACAATGAGCAGTTCTTC
>TRBV19|.|TRBJ1-5|.|17
CASSIGLVGFDNQPQHF
TGTGCCAGTAGTATAGGTTTGGTGGGATTCGACAATCAGCCCCAGCATTTT
>TRBV6-1|.|TRBJ2-1|.|15
CATRDPGLAQREQFF
TGTGCCACAAGGGATCCGGGACTGGCCCAGCGGGAGCAGTTCTTC
>TRBV7-9|.|TRBJ2-3|TRBD2|14
CASSDSGSTNTQYF
TGTGCCAGCAGCGATAGCGGGAGCACGAATACGCAGTATTTT
>TRBV11-2|.|TRBJ2-7|TRBD2|15
CASSPGLAKANEQYF
TGTGCCAGCAGCCCGGGACTAGCGAAGGCAAACGAGCAGTACTTC
>TRBV15|.|TRBJ2-7|TRBD1|15
CATSSSWTGDYEQYF
TGTGCCACCAGCAGCAGTTGGACAGGGGACTACGAGCAGTACTTC
>TRBV28|.|TRBJ2-2|TRBD2|14
CASSLSGGTGELFF
TGTGCCAGCAGTTTATCGGGGGGCACCGGGGAGCTGTTTTTT
>TRBV27|.|TRBJ2-1|TRBD1|16
CASSLQGAGSYNEQFF
TGTGCCAGCAGTTTACAGGGGGCGGGATCCTACAATGAGCAGTTCTTC
>TRBV7-9|few|TRBJ2-7|.|15
CASSLAAGADYEQYF
TGTGCCAGCAGCTTAGCGGCGGGGGCCGACTACGAGCAGTACTTC
>TRBV7-9|.|TRBJ1-4|.|18
CASSLGTTGLGNDEKLFF
TGTGCCAGCAGCTTAGGGACCACAGGGTTGGGGAATGATGAAAAACTGTTTTTT
>TRBV7-8|.|TRBJ2-2|.|16
CASSGTYGGSTGELFF
TGTGCCAGCAGCGGGACCTATGGGGGGAGTACCGGGGAGCTGTTTTTT
>TRBV13|.|TRBJ2-7|TRBD2|19
CASSSRTSVGYKSSYEQYF
TGTGCCAGCAGCTCCCGGACTAGCGTCGGGTACAAGAGCTCCTACGAGCAGTACTTC
>TRBV7-2|.|TRBJ1-5|.|15
CASSVQGYSNQPQHF
TGTGCCAGCAGCGTACAGGGATATAGCAATCAGCCCCAGCATTTT
>TRBV9|.|TRBJ2-3|.|15
CASSGGGSLTDTQYF
TGTGCCAGCAGCGGGGGTGGGTCCCTCACAGATACGCAGTATTTT
>TRBV2|.|TRBJ2-3|TRBD1|14
CASRRDRGADTQYF
TGTGCCAGCAGGCGGGACAGGGGGGCAGATACGCAGTATTTT
>TRBV6-5|.|TRBJ1-1|TRBD1|14
CASSYRQGATEAFF
TGTGCCAGCAGTTACAGACAGGGGGCAACTGAAGCTTTCTTT
>TRBV6-4|.|TRBJ1-1|TRBD1|16
CASSDRDREGNTEAFF
TGTGCCAGCAGTGACCGGGACAGGGAAGGCAACACTGAAGCTTTCTTT
>TRBV7-9|.|TRBJ2-3|TRBD2|15
CAITPPSGPTDTQYF
TGTGCGATCACTCCCCCTAGCGGGCCTACGGATACGCAGTATTTT
>TRBV29-1|few|TRBJ1-1|.|11
CSSSGNTEAFF
TGCAGCTCTTCAGGGAACACTGAAGCTTTCTTT
>TRBV7-8|.|TRBJ2-7|TRBD1|20
CASSLEGAGVVLYLSYEQYF
TGTGCCAGCAGCTTAGAGGGGGCAGGGGTAGTCCTATATTTGAGCTACGAGCAGTACTTC
>TRBV27|.|TRBJ2-7|.|14
CASSLAQATYEQYF
TGTGCCAGCAGTTTAGCCCAGGCAACCTACGAGCAGTACTTC
>TRBV4-3|.|TRBJ2-7|.|15
CASSQAADNSYEQYF
TGCGCCAGCAGCCAAGCGGCAGACAACTCCTACGAGCAGTACTTC
>TRBV6-1|.|TRBJ2-7|.|13
CASRGMGASEQYF
TGTGCCAGCAGGGGGATGGGGGCTTCCGAGCAGTACTTC
>TRBV19|.|TRBJ2-4|.|15
CASSPILGISNIQYF
TGTGCCAGTAGTCCCATTTTGGGGATCTCAAACATTCAGTACTTC
>TRBV9|.|TRBJ2-7|TRBD1|15
CASSGRQGDEDEQYF
TGTGCCAGCAGCGGTCGACAGGGGGACGAGGACGAGCAGTACTTC
>TRBV28|.|TRBJ2-5|.|17
CASSSPIQTGYQETQYF
TGTGCCAGCAGTTCCCCCATCCAAACAGGGTACCAAGAGACCCAGTACTTC
>TRBV28|.|TRBJ2-1|TRBD2|15
CASRKGLADYNEQFF
TGTGCCAGCAGGAAGGGACTAGCGGATTACAATGAGCAGTTCTTC
>TRBV27|.|TRBJ1-1|TRBD1|15
CASGVPTGVNTEAFF
TGTGCCAGCGGGGTTCCGACAGGGGTGAACACTGAAGCTTTCTTT
>TRBV4-1|.|TRBJ1-1|TRBD1|14
CASSFTGGNTEAFF
TGCGCCAGCAGTTTTACAGGGGGCAACACTGAAGCTTTCTTT
>TRBV7-6|.|TRBJ2-3|TRBD2|18
CASSLAPGLAASTDTQYF
TGTGCCAGCAGCTTAGCCCCGGGACTAGCGGCTAGCACAGATACGCAGTATTTT